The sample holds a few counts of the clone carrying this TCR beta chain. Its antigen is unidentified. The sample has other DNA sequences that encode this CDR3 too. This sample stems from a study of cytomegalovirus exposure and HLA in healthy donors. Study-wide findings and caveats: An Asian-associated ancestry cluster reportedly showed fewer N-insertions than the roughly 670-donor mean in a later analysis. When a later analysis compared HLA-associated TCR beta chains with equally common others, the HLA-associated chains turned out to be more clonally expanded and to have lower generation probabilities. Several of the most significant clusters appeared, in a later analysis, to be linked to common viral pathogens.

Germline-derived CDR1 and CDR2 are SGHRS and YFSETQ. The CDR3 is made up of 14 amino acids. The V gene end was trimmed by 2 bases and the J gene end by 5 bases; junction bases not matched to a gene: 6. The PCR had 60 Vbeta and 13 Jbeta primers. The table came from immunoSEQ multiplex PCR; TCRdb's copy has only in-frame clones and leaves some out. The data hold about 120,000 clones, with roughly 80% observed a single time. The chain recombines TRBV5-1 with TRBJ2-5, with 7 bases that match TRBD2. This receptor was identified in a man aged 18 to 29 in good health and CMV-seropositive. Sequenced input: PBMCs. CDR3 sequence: CASSLTGGVETQYF. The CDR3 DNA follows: TGCGCCAGCAGCTTAACGGGGGGAGTTGAGACCCAGTACTTC.